This T cell receptor beta chain was captured by sequencing in a study of shared clonotypes between healthy human individuals. Study at large: Per donor, CD8 memory used one plate, CD8 naive used two, CD4 memory used three and CD4 naive used three.

As defined, naive CD8 cells were CD45RO-negative and positively selected for CCR7, with terminally differentiated effector memory CD45RA+ cells excluded. Only Caucasian adults living in Nashville, Tennessee made up the donor group. This CDR3 contains 18 residues. Germline V CDR1 and CDR2: SGHNT, YENEEA. The V and J ends lost 3 bases and 0 bases, in that order; junction bases with no gene match: 7. Deep-level running was used for the assay. This table comes from immunoSEQ multiplex PCR, and its TCRdb copy is limited to in-frame clones, with some not included. Of more than 2 million clones in the sample, just under 95% were seen once.

The specimen was naive CD8+ T cells from PBMCs. The receptor was derived from a man younger than 35 in good health. Some clones in this sample may be carry-over from other donors' samples. This rearrangement joins TRBV11-3 to TRBJ2-1, with 11 positions matching TRBD2. Here the CDR3 reads CASSLGRTSGPSYNEQFF. The CDR3, as DNA: TGTGCCAGCAGCTTGGGCCGGACTAGCGGGCCCTCCTACAATGAGCAGTTCTTC.